What follows is one TCR beta chain and its context. Its specificity is not known. The CDR3 is 14 residues long. Trimming at V came to 3 bases and at J to 6 bases, leaving 7 bases not matched to a gene. Germline values: CDR1 KGHSH, CDR2 LQKENI. The PCR employed 60 Vbeta primers together with 13 Jbeta primers. TCRdb's copy holds only in-frame clones and misses some; the assay was immunoSEQ multiplex PCR. This repertoire comprises 200,000 to 250,000 clones; its ten largest clones make up less than 1%. The source of the sample is a study of cytomegalovirus exposure and HLA in healthy donors. Study conclusions and caveats: Exclusion applied to some V segments, including TRBV6-2 and TRBV6-3, as they were indistinguishable. Solely CMV serostatus was available to characterize immune exposure.

The sequencing sample was made of PBMCs. This chain connects TRBV18 to TRBJ1-2; 7 positions match TRBD1. This TCR came from a woman aged 25-40 years in good health and CMV-seropositive. In DNA, the CDR3 is TGTGCCAGCTCACCTAGGGACAGCCTCGATGGCTACACCTTC. Translating it yields CASSPRDSLDGYTF.